This T cell receptor (beta chain) was found in a study of Ad26.COV2.S vaccination and SARS-CoV-2 variants. Turning to the study itself: The trial was COV1001 and the donor's arm was Ad26.COV2.S.

Produced via immunoSEQ multiplex PCR; TCRdb's table is partial and in-frame only. The sample records just over 350,000 clones, roughly 81% being singletons. The CDR3 totals 15 residues. The germline V gene encodes CDR1 LGHDT and CDR2 YNNKEL (reference sequence). V was clipped by 3 bases and J by 1 base, with 12 bases between them. Treatment here: approximately 18 received Ad26.COV2.S at low or high dose, single or two shots; about 5 received placebo; per-sample allocation not given. Repertoires come from day 63 after the first vaccine or placebo injection. Specimen: peripheral blood, collected in a trial of Ad26.COV2.S vaccine versus placebo. The receptor comes from a person aged 18-65 years who received the Ad26.COV2.S COVID-19 vaccine or a placebo. This chain links TRBV3-1 (or the pseudogene TRBV3-2) with TRBJ1-1; unclear D gene. CDR3: CASSQTTTGNTEAFF. Written as DNA, the CDR3 is TGTGCCAGCAGCCAGACGACAACGGGGAACACTGAAGCTTTCTTT.